Listed below are T cell receptor beta chains from one sample, sequenced in a study of shared clonotypes between healthy human individuals. Profiling relied on immunoSEQ multiplex PCR, and the TCRdb table lists in-frame clones only, not all of them. This table holds roughly 2,000,000 clones, about 94% found once. Source material: naive CD8+ T cells sorted from blood. The receptor set was obtained from a man between 18 and 35 years old in good health. Both conserved end residues are part of each CDR3. The D gene is left open where the match is weak. For some rows the clone size is stated as once, few or many, or as a class when expanded; others skip it.

NA,TRBD1,TRBV5-1,TRBJ2-1,TGCGCCAGCAGCTTGGGACAGGGTACTTACAATGAGCAGTTCTTC,CASSLGQGTYNEQFF
NA,TRBD1,TRBV6-6,TRBJ2-2,TGTGCCAGCAGTAACCTTAGGACAGGGATCGGGGAGCTGTTTTTT,CASSNLRTGIGELFF
NA,NA,TRBV7-3,TRBJ2-3,TGTGCCAGCAGCTTACACGGGGCGGTCACAGATACGCAGTATTTT,CASSLHGAVTDTQYF
NA,TRBD2,TRBV25-1,TRBJ2-7,TGTGCCAGCAGTCTGGGACTAGCCTCCTACGAGCAGTACTTC,CASSLGLASYEQYF
NA,TRBD2,TRBV28,TRBJ2-5,TGTGCCAGCAGAGGAACTAGCGGGGGCTTACAAGAGACCCAGTACTTC,CASRGTSGGLQETQYF
NA,TRBD2,TRBV9,TRBJ2-2,TGTGCCAGCAGCGTAGTTTCAGGACTAGTCTCCGGGGAGCTGTTTTTT,CASSVVSGLVSGELFF
NA,NA,TRBV5-6,TRBJ2-7,TGTGCCAGCAGCCCAGGAATACAGGGGAGGTTGGGCGAGCAGTACTTC,CASSPGIQGRLGEQYF
NA,TRBD1,TRBV2,TRBJ2-1,TGTGCCAGCAGTGAAGAGGGGGCCAGCTACAATGAGCAGTTCTTC,CASSEEGASYNEQFF
NA,NA,TRBV27,TRBJ2-1,TGTGCCAGCAGTTTGTCGGGGGATGAGCAGTTCTTC,CASSLSGDEQFF
NA,TRBD1,TRBV30,TRBJ1-1,TGTGCCTGGAGTAGAACAGGGGGTAGCACTGAAGCTTTCTTT,CAWSRTGGSTEAFF
NA,TRBD2,TRBV10-3,TRBJ2-2,TGTGCCATCAGTGAGACGGGAGGCGGGGAGCTGTTTTTT,CAISETGGGELFF
NA,NA,TRBV6-5,TRBJ2-3,TGTGCCAGCAGTTACTACTCGGGCACAGATACGCAGTATTTT,CASSYYSGTDTQYF
few,NA,TRBV29-1,TRBJ1-1,TGCAGCGTTGAAGGGGGGGCTGAAGCTTTCTTT,CSVEGGAEAFF
NA,NA,TRBV30,TRBJ2-7,TGTGCCTGGAGTGAGCAGGGTCCGGACGAGCAGTACTTC,CAWSEQGPDEQYF
NA,TRBD2,TRBV19,TRBJ2-1,TGTGCCAGTAGGATGCGGTCTAGCGGTGACAATGAGCAGTTCTTC,CASRMRSSGDNEQFF
NA,NA,TRBV4-1,TRBJ2-7,TGCGCCAGCAGCATCCTTAGGGGTTCCTACGAGCAGTACTTC,CASSILRGSYEQYF
NA,NA,TRBV11-2,TRBJ1-1,TGTGCCAGCAGCTTTACCGGGACTGAAGCTTTCTTT,CASSFTGTEAFF
once,TRBD1,TRBV4-3,TRBJ2-5,TGCGCCAGCAGCCAAGATCCCTCGGCAGGGGGCACGGAGACCCAGTACTTC,CASSQDPSAGGTETQYF
NA,NA,TRBV25-1,TRBJ1-1,TGTGCCAGCAAGGCCCTCGGCAGGGATGAAGCTTTCTTT,CASKALGRDEAFF
NA,NA,TRBV29-1,TRBJ2-6,TGCAGCGTTAGAGACCGGGACGGACCCTCTGGGGCCAACGTCCTGACTTTC,CSVRDRDGPSGANVLTF
NA,TRBD2,TRBV12-5,TRBJ2-5,TGTGCTAGTGGTTTGCTCCTAGCGGGAGGGCCGGTGGAGACCCAGTACTTC,CASGLLLAGGPVETQYF
NA,TRBD1,TRBV29-1,TRBJ1-2,TGCAGCGTGAGGACCGGGACAGGGGATGGCTACACCTTC,CSVRTGTGDGYTF
NA,NA,TRBV7-2,TRBJ2-3,TGTGCCAGCAGCTCTAGCTTTTTCACAGATACGCAGTATTTT,CASSSSFFTDTQYF
NA,NA,TRBV28,TRBJ2-7,TGTGCCAGCAGTCCCACAGTCGCCAACGAGCAGTACTTC,CASSPTVANEQYF
few,NA,TRBV19,TRBJ1-5,TGTGCCAGTAGTATAACCGGGGGCGTCAATCAGCCCCAGCATTTT,CASSITGGVNQPQHF
NA,NA,TRBV13,TRBJ2-5,TGTGCCAGCAGCCTAGGGGATCTCCAAGAGACCCAGTACTTC,CASSLGDLQETQYF
once,NA,TRBV19,TRBJ1-1,TGTGCCAGTAGTATAACAATTAACACTGAAGCTTTCTTT,CASSITINTEAFF
NA,NA,TRBV5-4,TRBJ1-6,TGTGCCAGCAGCTTGGCCCTAGCCCCCTATAATTCACCCCTCCACTTT,CASSLALAPYNSPLHF
NA,NA,TRBV5-1,TRBJ2-2,TGCGCCAGCAGCAGGGCACCGCTTGGAGTAGCTTCGTGGACCGGGGAGCTGTTTTTT,CASSRAPLGVASWTGELFF
NA,NA,TRBV9,TRBJ2-2,TGTGCCAGCAGCGGAAGGGAGGCCGGGGAGCTGTTTTTT,CASSGREAGELFF
NA,NA,TRBV11-2,TRBJ2-1,TGTGCCAGCAGCTTATTGACCGGCTACAATGAGCAGTTCTTC,CASSLLTGYNEQFF
NA,TRBD1,TRBV5-8,TRBJ2-7,TGTGCCAGCAGCCCAGGGACAGGGTCGTACGAGCAGTACTTC,CASSPGTGSYEQYF
NA,TRBD2,TRBV11-3,TRBJ2-7,TGTGCCAGCAGCCCCCCCGGGGGGTACGAGCAGTACTTC,CASSPPGGYEQYF
NA,TRBD2,TRBV7-2,TRBJ2-7,TGTGCCAGCAGCTACACTAGCGGGGGATCCTACGAGCAGTACTTC,CASSYTSGGSYEQYF
NA,NA,TRBV27,TRBJ2-7,TGTGCCAGCAGTTTATCAGGTTCCTACGAGCAGTACTTC,CASSLSGSYEQYF
NA,NA,TRBV7-9,TRBJ2-1,TGTGCCAGCAGCCTCGGAACTAGTCCCGATGAGCAGTTCTTC,CASSLGTSPDEQFF
NA,NA,TRBV28,TRBJ1-2,TGTGCCAGCAGTTTCCCACGTGAGGGGGACTATGGCTACACCTTC,CASSFPREGDYGYTF
once,TRBD1,TRBV6-1,TRBJ2-1,TGTGCCAGCAGTGTATACAGGGGGCTTGACTACAATGAGCAGTTCTTC,CASSVYRGLDYNEQFF
NA,NA,TRBV6-6,TRBJ2-7,TGTGCCAGCAGTTACTCCTTGTCAGCCCAGCAGTACTTC,CASSYSLSAQQYF
NA,NA,TRBV7-8,TRBJ2-7,TGTGCCAGCAGCTTAACCCCTGAAGGATCAGTAAACGAGCAGTACTTC,CASSLTPEGSVNEQYF
NA,NA,TRBV27,TRBJ1-2,TGTGCCAGCAGAGAAATCGACGGTAACTATGGCTACACCTTC,CASREIDGNYGYTF
once,NA,TRBV19,TRBJ2-7,TGTGCCAGTAGTGCGACAGGTGTCGCCCACGAGCAGTACTTC,CASSATGVAHEQYF
NA,NA,TRBV7-9,TRBJ1-1,TGTGCCAGCAGCTTAGCGGGGCAGGTCAGCACTGAAGCTTTCTTT,CASSLAGQVSTEAFF
NA,TRBD2,TRBV7-2,TRBJ2-7,TGTGCCAGCAGCTTAGAGCTAGCGGGGGACAACGAGCAGTACTTC,CASSLELAGDNEQYF
NA,TRBD1,TRBV19,TRBJ1-1,TGTGCCAGTAGTATAGAGGACAGGGTGGCAGGCACTGAAGCTTTCTTT,CASSIEDRVAGTEAFF
NA,TRBD2,TRBV13,TRBJ2-2,TGTGCCAGCAGCCCCTCCCGCGGGGGGGCCGGGGAGCTGTTTTTT,CASSPSRGGAGELFF
NA,NA,TRBV7-8,TRBJ2-7,TGTGCCAGCAGCCCTCTAGGAGGGCACGACGAGCAGTACTTC,CASSPLGGHDEQYF
once,NA,TRBV5-4,TRBJ1-2,TGTGCCAGCAGCGTGGACATACTCTATGGCTACACCTTC,CASSVDILYGYTF
NA,NA,TRBV5-1,TRBJ1-5,TGCGCCAGTAGCCACGGGGAAGGTCAGCCCCAGCATTTT,CASSHGEGQPQHF
NA,TRBD2,TRBV7-9,TRBJ2-7,TGTGCCAGCAGCGGACTAGCGGGCCCTATCCACTACGAGCAGTACTTC,CASSGLAGPIHYEQYF
NA,NA,TRBV7-9,TRBJ2-2,TGTGCCAGCAGCCCATGGTCGGCCGGGGAGCTGTTTTTT,CASSPWSAGELFF
NA,NA,TRBV5-6,TRBJ2-3,TGTGCCAGCAGCTTGGGGCAGCTAGATACGCAGTATTTT,CASSLGQLDTQYF
NA,NA,TRBV30,TRBJ1-2,TGTGCCTGGAGTTTCGGTGCTAACTATGGCTACACCTTC,CAWSFGANYGYTF
NA,NA,TRBV9,TRBJ1-1,TGTGCCAGCAGCGTAGTGGGGGCGATGAACACTGAAGCTTTCTTT,CASSVVGAMNTEAFF
NA,TRBD2,TRBV7-9,TRBJ2-1,TGTGCCAGCAGCTCCCAGCGGGAGGACTACAATGAGCAGTTCTTC,CASSSQREDYNEQFF
NA,TRBD1,TRBV7-9,TRBJ2-7,TGTGCCAGCAGCGACCCAGGGGGCTCCTACGAGCAGTACTTC,CASSDPGGSYEQYF
once,NA,TRBV29-1,TRBJ1-1,TGCAGCGCCATGGGGGGTGAAGACACTGAAGCTTTCTTT,CSAMGGEDTEAFF